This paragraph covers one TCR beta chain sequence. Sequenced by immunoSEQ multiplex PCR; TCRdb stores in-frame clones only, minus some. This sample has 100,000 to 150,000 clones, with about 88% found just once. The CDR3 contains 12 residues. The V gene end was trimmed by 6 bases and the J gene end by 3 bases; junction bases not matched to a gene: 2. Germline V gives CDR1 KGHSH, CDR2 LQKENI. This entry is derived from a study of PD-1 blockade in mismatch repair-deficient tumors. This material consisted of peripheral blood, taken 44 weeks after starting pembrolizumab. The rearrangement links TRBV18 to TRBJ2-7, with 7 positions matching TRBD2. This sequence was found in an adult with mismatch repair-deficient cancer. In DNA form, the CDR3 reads TGTGCCAGCTCCGAGCGGGGCTACGAGCAGTACTTC. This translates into CASSERGYEQYF.